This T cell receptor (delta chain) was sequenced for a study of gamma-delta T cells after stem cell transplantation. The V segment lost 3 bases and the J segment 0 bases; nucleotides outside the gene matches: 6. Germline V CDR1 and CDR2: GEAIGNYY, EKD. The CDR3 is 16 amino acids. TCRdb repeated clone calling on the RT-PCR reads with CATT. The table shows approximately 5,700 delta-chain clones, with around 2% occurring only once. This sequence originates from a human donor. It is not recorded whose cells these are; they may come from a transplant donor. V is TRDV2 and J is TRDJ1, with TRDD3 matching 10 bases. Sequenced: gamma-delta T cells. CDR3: CACDHLGDTDTDKLIF. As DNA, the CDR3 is TGTGCCTGTGACCATTTGGGGGATACCGACACCGATAAACTCATCTTT.